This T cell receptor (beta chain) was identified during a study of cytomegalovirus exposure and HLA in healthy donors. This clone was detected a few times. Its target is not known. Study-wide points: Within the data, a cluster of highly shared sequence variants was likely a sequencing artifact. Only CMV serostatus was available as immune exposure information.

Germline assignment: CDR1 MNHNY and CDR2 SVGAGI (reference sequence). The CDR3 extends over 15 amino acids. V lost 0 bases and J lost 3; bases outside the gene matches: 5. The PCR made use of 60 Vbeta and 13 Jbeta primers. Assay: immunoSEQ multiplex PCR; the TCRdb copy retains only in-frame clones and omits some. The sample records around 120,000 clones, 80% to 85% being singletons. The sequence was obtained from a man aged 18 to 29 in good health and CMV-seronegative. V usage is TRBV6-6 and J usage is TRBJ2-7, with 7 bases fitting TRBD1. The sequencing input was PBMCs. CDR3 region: CASSYSPGQNYEQYF. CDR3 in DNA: TGTGCCAGCAGTTACTCTCCGGGACAGAACTACGAGCAGTACTTC.